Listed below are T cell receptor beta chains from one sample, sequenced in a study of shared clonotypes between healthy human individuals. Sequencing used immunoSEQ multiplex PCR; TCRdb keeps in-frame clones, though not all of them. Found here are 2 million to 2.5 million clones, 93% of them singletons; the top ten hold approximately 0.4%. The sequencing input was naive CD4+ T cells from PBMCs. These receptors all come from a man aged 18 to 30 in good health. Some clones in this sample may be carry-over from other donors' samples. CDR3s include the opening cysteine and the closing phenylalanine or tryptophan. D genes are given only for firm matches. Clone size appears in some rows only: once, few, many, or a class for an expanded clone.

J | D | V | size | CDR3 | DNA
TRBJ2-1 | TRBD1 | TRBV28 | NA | CASSLAGTGAINEQFF | TGTGCCAGCTCCTTAGCCGGGACAGGGGCGATCAATGAGCAGTTCTTC
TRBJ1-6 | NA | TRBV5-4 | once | CASSSTGNNSPLHF | TGTGCCAGCAGCTCTACAGGCAATAATTCACCCCTCCACTTT
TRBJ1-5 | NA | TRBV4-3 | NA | CASSQDRAQPQHF | TGCGCCAGCAGCCAAGATCGGGCTCAGCCCCAGCATTTT
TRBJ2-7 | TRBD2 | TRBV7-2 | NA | CASSLLADSSYEQYF | TGTGCCAGCAGCCTACTAGCGGATAGCTCCTACGAGCAGTACTTC
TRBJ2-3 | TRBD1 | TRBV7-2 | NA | CASSLDQGQGWSDTQYF | TGTGCCAGCAGCTTAGACCAGGGACAGGGATGGTCAGATACGCAGTATTTT
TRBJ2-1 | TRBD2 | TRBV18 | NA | CASSQGGLALNEQFF | TGTGCCAGCTCCCAGGGGGGACTAGCGCTCAATGAGCAGTTCTTC
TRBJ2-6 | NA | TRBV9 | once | CASTLRDTLSGANVLTF | TGTGCCAGCACCCTCCGGGACACCCTCTCTGGGGCCAACGTCCTGACTTTC
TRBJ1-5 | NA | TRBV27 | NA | CASSRSQNSNQPQHF | TGTGCCAGCAGTCGTTCCCAGAATAGCAATCAGCCCCAGCATTTT
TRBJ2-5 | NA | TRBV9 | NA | CASSLNKGTVGGETQYF | TGTGCCAGCAGCCTCAATAAAGGGACCGTGGGGGGAGAGACCCAGTACTTC
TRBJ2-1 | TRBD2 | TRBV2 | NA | CASSPGGSPSYNEQFF | TGTGCCAGCAGTCCCGGGGGGTCCCCCTCCTACAATGAGCAGTTCTTC
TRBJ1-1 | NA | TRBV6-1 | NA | CASSDQGRIDTEAFF | TGTGCCAGCAGCGACCAGGGGCGTATCGACACTGAAGCTTTCTTT
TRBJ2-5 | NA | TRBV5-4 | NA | CASSLGGARVETQYF | TGTGCCAGCAGCTTGGGAGGGGCTAGGGTAGAGACCCAGTACTTC
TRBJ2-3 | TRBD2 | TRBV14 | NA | CASSHVAGFTDTQYF | TGTGCCAGCAGCCATGTAGCGGGGTTCACAGATACGCAGTATTTT
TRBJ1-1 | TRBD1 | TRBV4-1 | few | CASSQRAGGTNTEAFF | TGCGCCAGCAGCCAAAGAGCAGGGGGCACGAACACTGAAGCTTTCTTT
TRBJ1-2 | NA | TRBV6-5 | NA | CASSYRAGDGYTF | TGTGCCAGCAGTTACAGGGCGGGGGATGGCTACACCTTC
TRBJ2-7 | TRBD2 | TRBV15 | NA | CATSRGGLAGGGYEQYF | TGTGCCACCAGCAGAGGGGGGCTAGCGGGAGGCGGGTACGAGCAGTACTTC
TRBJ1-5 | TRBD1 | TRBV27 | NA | CASSSSGTGHDQPQHF | TGTGCCAGCAGTTCCTCCGGGACAGGGCATGATCAGCCCCAGCATTTT
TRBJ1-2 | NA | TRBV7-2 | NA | CASSLGLAFNYGYTF | TGTGCCAGCAGCTTAGGATTGGCATTTAACTATGGCTACACCTTC
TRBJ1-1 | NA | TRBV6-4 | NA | CASSVGTETEAFF | TGTGCCAGCAGTGTCGGAACAGAAACTGAAGCTTTCTTT
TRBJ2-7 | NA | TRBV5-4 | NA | CASSLSSGESYEQYF | TGTGCCAGCAGCTTGTCGAGCGGAGAATCCTACGAGCAGTACTTC
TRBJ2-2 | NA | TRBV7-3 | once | CASSLNSGVRTGELFF | TGTGCCAGCAGCTTAAATTCTGGAGTGAGGACCGGGGAGCTGTTTTTT
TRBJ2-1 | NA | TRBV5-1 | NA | CASSSPVRYNEQFF | TGCGCCAGCAGCTCCCCGGTCCGGTACAATGAGCAGTTCTTC
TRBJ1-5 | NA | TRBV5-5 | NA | CASSLFRGQPQHF | TGTGCCAGCAGCTTGTTCCGGGGACAGCCCCAGCATTTT
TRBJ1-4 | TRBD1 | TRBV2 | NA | CASSGDSSKLFF | TGTGCCAGCAGTGGGGACAGTTCAAAACTGTTTTTT
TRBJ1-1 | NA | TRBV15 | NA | CATSRDRPGRNTEAFF | TGTGCCACCAGCAGAGATCGGCCAGGGAGGAACACTGAAGCTTTCTTT
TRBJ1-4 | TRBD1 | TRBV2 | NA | CASRATGATNEKLFF | TGTGCCAGTCGCGCCACAGGGGCAACTAATGAAAAACTGTTTTTT